The clone carrying this T cell receptor beta chain came up a few times. The antigen is not known. The CDR3 loop spans 14 amino acids. Germline CDR1 SGHVS, CDR2 FNYEAQ. Trimming took 5 bases from V and 4 from J, leaving 14 bases between them. The sample belongs to a study of brain T cells in children with intractable seizures. The data were produced by immunoSEQ multiplex PCR, yet TCRdb's version contains in-frame clones alone and is incomplete. The sample holds over 7,500 clones, 69% seen once. Study results and caveats: Known viral epitope-specific CDR3s closely matched each case's top public brain CDR3. HCMV serostatus was not known, and viral specificity came from CDR3 similarity only.

The sequenced cases were selected for having the highest brain T cell transcript signatures. At least one anti-epileptic drug was given before surgery. Sample: resected brain tissue, taken at surgery. This chain joins TRBV7-6 and TRBJ1-1; no clear D. The receptor's source is a girl aged 2-10 years with tuberous sclerosis and intractable seizures. The CDR3 bases are TGTGCCAGCAGCCCCCGGAATTGGGTCACTGAAGCTTTCTTT. This translates into CASSPRNWVTEAFF. Full variable domain (missing parts from reference TRBV7-6 and TRBJ1-1): GAGVSQSPRYKVTKRGQDVALRCDPISGHVSLYWYRQALGQGPEFLTYFNYEAQQDKSGLPNDRFSAERPEGSISTLTIQRTEQRDSAMYRCASSPRNWVTEAFFGQGTRLTVV.